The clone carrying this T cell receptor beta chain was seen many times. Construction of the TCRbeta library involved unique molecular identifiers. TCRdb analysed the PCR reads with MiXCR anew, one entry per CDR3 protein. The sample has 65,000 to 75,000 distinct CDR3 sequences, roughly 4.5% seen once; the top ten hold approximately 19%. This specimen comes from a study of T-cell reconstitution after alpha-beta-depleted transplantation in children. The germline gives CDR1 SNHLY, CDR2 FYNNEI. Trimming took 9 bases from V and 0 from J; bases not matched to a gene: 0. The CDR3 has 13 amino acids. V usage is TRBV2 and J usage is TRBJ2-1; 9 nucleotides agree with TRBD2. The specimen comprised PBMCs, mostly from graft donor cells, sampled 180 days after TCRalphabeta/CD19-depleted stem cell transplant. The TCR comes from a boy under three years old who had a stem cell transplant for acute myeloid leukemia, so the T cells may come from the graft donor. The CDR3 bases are TGTGCCAGAGCGGGGGGCTCCTACAATGAGCAGTTCTTC. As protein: CARAGGSYNEQFF.